Listed below are T cell receptor beta chains from one sample, sequenced in a study of radiotherapy plus CTLA-4 blockade in lung cancer. TCRdb's copy holds only in-frame clones and misses some; the assay was immunoSEQ multiplex PCR. The repertoire holds some 120,000 clones, roughly 86% seen once, with approximately 3.5% in the top ten. Sample: peripheral blood, taken from a patient treated with radiotherapy plus ipilimumab. The origin of the receptors is a human donor with non-small cell lung cancer that progressed on radiotherapy plus ipilimumab. Some clones in this sample may be carry-over from other donors' samples. The CDR3 runs from the conserved cysteine through the conserved F or W. The D gene is left open where the match is weak. Clone size, where shown, is once, few, many, or a class for clones that have expanded.

size,J,D,V,length,CDR3,DNA
-,TRBJ1-1,TRBD1,TRBV18,13,CASSPQGQVEAFF,TGTGCCAGCTCACCTCAAGGACAGGTTGAAGCTTTCTTT
-,TRBJ2-2,TRBD2,TRBV7-2,15,CASSPLSGVNGELFF,TGTGCCAGCAGCCCCCTCAGCGGGGTAAACGGGGAGCTGTTTTTT
-,TRBJ2-5,TRBD2,TRBV7-9,16,CASSPGLAGVSETQYF,TGTGCCAGCAGCCCAGGACTAGCGGGGGTTTCGGAGACCCAGTACTTC
once,TRBJ1-3,-,TRBV27,15,CASSSPGAGGNTIYF,TGTGCCAGCAGTTCCCCGGGGGCAGGAGGAAACACCATATATTTT
-,TRBJ1-3,-,TRBV2,14,CASRTDSYGNTIYF,TGTGCCAGCAGGACGGACAGCTATGGAAACACCATATATTTT
-,TRBJ1-2,-,TRBV6-6,14,CASSYGGGNGGYTF,TGTGCCAGCAGTTACGGTGGAGGGAACGGGGGCTACACCTTC
-,TRBJ1-6,-,TRBV7-2,15,CASSVGTAINSPLHF,TGTGCCAGCAGCGTCGGGACTGCTATTAATTCACCCCTCCACTTT
once,TRBJ1-2,-,TRBV19,13,CASRNFSNYGYTF,TGTGCCAGTCGCAATTTTTCTAACTATGGCTACACCTTC
-,TRBJ2-1,TRBD2,TRBV14,17,CASSLLAGASSYNEQFF,TGTGCCAGCAGCCTTTTAGCGGGGGCGAGCTCCTACAATGAGCAGTTCTTC
few,TRBJ1-3,-,TRBV5-1,14,CASSSGRSGNTIYF,TGCGCCAGCAGCTCGGGACGCTCTGGAAACACCATATATTTT
once,TRBJ1-4,-,TRBV4-1,16,CASSLLGVTGAEKLFF,TGCGCCAGCAGCTTATTGGGGGTGACCGGAGCTGAAAAACTGTTTTTT
-,TRBJ2-7,-,TRBV18,13,CASSSGPWYEQYF,TGTGCCAGCTCATCCGGGCCATGGTACGAGCAGTACTTC
-,TRBJ1-3,-,TRBV28,18,CASSLWSGAGSSGNTIYF,TGTGCCAGCAGTTTATGGTCAGGTGCGGGGAGCTCTGGAAACACCATATATTTT
-,TRBJ2-7,-,TRBV20-1,11,CSARDLLEQYF,TGCAGTGCTAGAGATCTCCTCGAGCAGTACTTC
once,TRBJ1-5,-,TRBV30,13,CAWSRQQNQPQHF,TGTGCCTGGAGTCGACAGCAAAATCAGCCCCAGCATTTT
-,TRBJ1-5,TRBD1,TRBV29-1,13,CSVAQGEYQPQHF,TGCAGCGTTGCCCAGGGGGAGTATCAGCCCCAGCATTTT
-,TRBJ1-4,-,TRBV18,19,CASSPTLGEYDGLNEKLFF,TGTGCCAGCTCACCAACCTTAGGGGAGTATGATGGATTGAATGAAAAACTGTTTTTT
-,TRBJ2-3,-,TRBV11-2,15,CASSLVVISTDTQYF,TGTGCCAGCAGCTTAGTAGTAATTTCGACAGATACGCAGTATTTT
-,TRBJ1-5,TRBD1,TRBV5-1,16,CASSLNWDRYNQPQHF,TGCGCCAGCAGCTTAAATTGGGACAGATACAATCAGCCCCAGCATTTT
-,TRBJ2-4,-,TRBV6-6,14,CASSPGWTKNIQYF,TGTGCCAGCAGTCCCGGGTGGACCAAAAACATTCAGTACTTC
-,TRBJ1-2,TRBD1,TRBV6-5,14,CASSSIQGGYGYTF,TGTGCCAGCAGTTCCATACAGGGGGGCTATGGCTACACCTTC
-,TRBJ1-1,-,TRBV5-1,16,CASSLWGGHKNTEAFF,TGCGCCAGCAGCTTGTGGGGGGGACACAAGAACACTGAAGCTTTCTTT
once,TRBJ2-7,TRBD1,TRBV6-5,15,CASSYWQGVLNEQYF,TGTGCCAGCAGTTACTGGCAGGGGGTATTGAACGAGCAGTACTTC
-,TRBJ2-2,-,TRBV9,17,CASSDPRVGSPTGELFF,TGTGCCAGCAGCGACCCGCGGGTTGGGTCTCCCACCGGGGAGCTGTTTTTT
many,TRBJ1-2,TRBD1,TRBV2,13,CASSRDSLYGYTF,TGTGCCAGCAGCCGGGACAGCCTCTATGGCTACACCTTC
-,TRBJ1-5,-,TRBV7-2,13,CASSLGREQPQHF,TGTGCCAGCAGCTTAGGCAGGGAACAGCCCCAGCATTTT
-,TRBJ2-7,-,TRBV5-6,14,CASNSRRVSYEQYF,TGTGCCAGCAACTCTCGCAGGGTCTCCTACGAGCAGTACTTC
-,TRBJ2-7,-,TRBV5-1,11,CASSLEGEQYF,TGCGCCAGCAGCTTGGAGGGCGAGCAGTACTTC
-,TRBJ1-4,-,TRBV9,15,CASSEKGSTNEKLFF,TGTGCCAGCAGCGAAAAGGGCAGCACTAATGAAAAACTGTTTTTT
-,TRBJ1-5,-,TRBV4-1,18,CASSQVFIQAGTNQPQHF,TGCGCCAGCAGCCAAGTCTTCATCCAGGCAGGGACTAATCAGCCCCAGCATTTT
-,TRBJ2-6,TRBD1,TRBV7-3,17,CASSLGQGAPGANVLTF,TGTGCCAGCAGCTTGGGACAGGGGGCGCCTGGGGCCAACGTCCTGACTTTC
-,TRBJ2-3,-,TRBV7-3,13,CASSLSPRGTQYF,TGTGCCAGCAGCTTAAGCCCACGAGGTACGCAGTATTTT
-,TRBJ1-2,-,TRBV28,15,CASSLLGNINYGYTF,TGTGCCAGCAGTTTGTTAGGAAACATTAACTATGGCTACACCTTC
-,TRBJ2-1,TRBD2,TRBV5-1,15,CASSLGSGVYNEQFF,TGCGCCAGCAGCTTGGGTAGCGGGGTCTACAATGAGCAGTTCTTC
once,TRBJ1-2,-,TRBV5-1,14,CASSLFGQSYGYTF,TGCGCCAGCAGCTTGTTTGGACAGAGCTATGGCTACACCTTC
-,TRBJ1-2,-,TRBV4-3,16,CASSQGQGYLDMGYTF,TGCGCCAGCAGCCAAGGGCAGGGGTATCTTGATATGGGCTACACCTTC
once,TRBJ2-7,-,TRBV5-1,15,CASSLAQGGGYEQYF,TGCGCCAGCAGCTTGGCCCAGGGAGGGGGCTACGAGCAGTACTTC
-,TRBJ1-5,-,TRBV11-2,14,CASSLGAGDQPQHF,TGTGCCAGCAGCTTAGGGGCGGGGGATCAGCCCCAGCATTTT
-,TRBJ2-7,-,TRBV10-3,12,CAISDFGYEQYF,TGTGCCATCAGTGATTTCGGATACGAGCAGTACTTC
once,TRBJ2-5,-,TRBV5-5,13,CASWDWVGETQYF,TGTGCCAGCTGGGATTGGGTGGGTGAGACCCAGTACTTC
few,TRBJ2-1,-,TRBV2,10,CATDGTRRFF,TGTGCCACCGATGGGACACGGAGGTTCTTC
-,TRBJ1-1,TRBD1,TRBV6-6,15,CASSVLSRTGHEAFF,TGTGCCAGCAGTGTGCTATCCCGGACAGGACATGAAGCTTTCTTT
-,TRBJ1-6,-,TRBV7-2,14,CASSLGPYNSPLHF,TGTGCCAGCAGCTTGGGCCCCTATAATTCACCCCTCCACTTT
-,TRBJ2-7,-,TRBV5-1,14,CASSSLLQGHEQYF,TGCGCCAGCAGCAGCTTACTACAGGGCCACGAGCAGTACTTC
-,TRBJ1-2,-,TRBV7-3,14,CASSSPERATGYTF,TGTGCCAGCAGCTCCCCCGAGAGGGCAACTGGCTACACCTTC
-,TRBJ2-1,TRBD1,TRBV5-1,16,CASSPTGTGAPIEQFF,TGCGCCAGCAGCCCCACGGGGACAGGGGCCCCAATTGAGCAGTTCTTC